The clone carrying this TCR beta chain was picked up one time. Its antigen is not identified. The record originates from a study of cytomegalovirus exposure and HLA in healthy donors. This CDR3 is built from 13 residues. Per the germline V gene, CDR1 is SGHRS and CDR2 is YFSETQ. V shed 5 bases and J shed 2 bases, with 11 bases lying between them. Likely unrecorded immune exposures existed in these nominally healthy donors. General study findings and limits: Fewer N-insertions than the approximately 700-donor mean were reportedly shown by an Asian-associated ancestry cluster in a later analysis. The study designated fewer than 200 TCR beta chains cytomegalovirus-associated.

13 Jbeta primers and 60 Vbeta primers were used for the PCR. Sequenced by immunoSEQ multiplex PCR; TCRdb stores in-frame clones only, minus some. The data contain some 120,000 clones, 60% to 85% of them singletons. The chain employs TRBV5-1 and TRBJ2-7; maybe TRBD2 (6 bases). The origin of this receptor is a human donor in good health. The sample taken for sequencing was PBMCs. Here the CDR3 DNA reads TGCGCCAGCAGTAACGGAGGGGCCTACGAGCAGTACTTC. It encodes CASSNGGAYEQYF.